Listed here is a single T cell receptor (beta chain). Its matching antigen is unknown. The CDR3 spans 14 residues. V lost 2 bases and J 6 bases, leaving 12 bases between the germline ends. CDR1 and CDR2 (germline): MNHEY, SMNVEV (reference sequence). The naive CD8 subset, CD45RO-negative cells positively selected for CCR7, excluded terminally differentiated effector memory CD45RA+ cells. Generated by immunoSEQ multiplex PCR, the TCRdb table keeps only in-frame clones and is missing some. The table has about 2.1 million clones, 90% to 95% seen once; the top ten hold about 1.6%. The data were obtained in a study of shared clonotypes between healthy human individuals. General study points: Naive CD4 clonotypes overlapped across several donors at approximately 4.5%. Among the subsets, naive ones generally showed larger estimated richness than memory ones. Shared clonotypes across all four donors exceeded non-shared ones in generation probability.

This receptor was obtained from a man aged 18 to 29 in good health. Some clones in this sample may be carry-over from other donors' samples. Sequencing was done on a sample of naive CD8+ T cells from PBMCs. The V and J genes are TRBV27 and TRBJ2-3, with D perhaps matching TRBD2 (6 bases). The CDR3 DNA is TGTGCCAGCAGTTTACTACGGAGGGGCGATACGCAGTATTTT. Residues: CASSLLRRGDTQYF.